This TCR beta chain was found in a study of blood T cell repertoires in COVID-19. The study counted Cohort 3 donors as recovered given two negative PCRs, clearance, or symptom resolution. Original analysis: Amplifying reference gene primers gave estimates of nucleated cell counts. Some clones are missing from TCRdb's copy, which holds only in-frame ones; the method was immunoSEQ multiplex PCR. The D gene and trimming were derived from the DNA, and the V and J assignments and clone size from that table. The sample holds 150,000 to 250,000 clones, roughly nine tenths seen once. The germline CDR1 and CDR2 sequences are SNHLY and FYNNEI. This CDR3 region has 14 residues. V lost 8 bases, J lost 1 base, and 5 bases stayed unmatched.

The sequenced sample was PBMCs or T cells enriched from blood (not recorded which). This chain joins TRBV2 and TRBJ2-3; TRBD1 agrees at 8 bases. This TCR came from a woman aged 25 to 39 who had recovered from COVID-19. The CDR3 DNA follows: TGTGCCAGCTCCATGACAGGGGGCACAGATACGCAGTATTTT. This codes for CASSMTGGTDTQYF.